The T cell receptor (beta chain) under discussion was sequenced for a study of blood T cell repertoires in COVID-19. Across the study: Researchers got acute and convalescent COVID-19 samples from the United States, Italy and Spain. T cells, B-cell-depleted T cells, or PBMCs provided the cDNA or gDNA that served as material.

Per the original methods: Reference gene primer amplification gave nucleated cell count estimates. The repertoire was sequenced with immunoSEQ multiplex PCR; TCRdb's copy has only in-frame clones and lacks some. The V and J calls and clone size are taken from that table; D and trimming were inferred from the DNA. Among approximately 280,000 clones listed, approximately 90% were seen once. V was shortened by 7 bases and J by 7 bases, with 14 bases between the two germline ends. The germline CDR1 and CDR2 sequences are SGHRS and YFSETQ. This CDR3 region has 13 residues. The sequencing sample was made of peripheral blood. The sequence came from a man aged 35-49 years with acute or convalescent COVID-19. J is TRBJ1-4 and V is TRBV5-1; D is ambiguous. The CDR3: CASGEGFGEKLFF. The CDR3 DNA follows: TGCGCCAGCGGGGAGGGATTCGGTGAAAAACTGTTTTTT.